The 25 T cell receptor beta chains in this list originate from one sample, sequenced in a study of blood T cell repertoires in COVID-19. Sequencing was performed with immunoSEQ multiplex PCR; in TCRdb, only in-frame clones are kept and a portion is missing. Altogether tens of thousands of clones are present, 70% to 80% being singletons, with the ten largest covering 8.5% to 9%. The specimen sequenced was peripheral blood. All receptors come from a man in his 70s with active or convalescent COVID-19.

This chain's CDR3 is CASSPAPRNTEAFF. CDR3 nucleotide sequence: TGTGCCAGCTCACCAGCGCCCCGAAACACTGAAGCTTTCTTT. J is TRBJ1-1 and V is TRBV18; D gene ambiguous. V was cut by 2 bases and J by 2 bases, with 9 bases left in between. The germline gives CDR1 KGHSH, CDR2 LQKENI. The CDR3 spans 14 residues.

The chain carries TRBV5-1 and TRBJ2-5, with 9 bases that match TRBD1. Germline values: CDR1 SGHRS, CDR2 YFSETQ. After removal of 0 bases from V and 4 bases from J, the junction contained 4 bases not matched to a gene. This CDR3 has 15 residues. This CDR3 reads CASSLVQGASETQYF. CDR3 in DNA: TGCGCCAGCAGCTTGGTACAGGGGGCATCAGAGACCCAGTACTTC.

The V gene is TRBV3-1 (or the pseudogene TRBV3-2), the J gene TRBJ1-6; D remains unclear. This CDR3 has 13 amino acids. V lost 3 bases and J 15 bases, leaving 15 bases between the germline ends. The V gene's germline CDR1 is LGHDT and CDR2 YNNKEL (reference sequence). The CDR3 nucleotides are TGTGCCAGCAGCCATCTTGTAGACGGAGGCCTCCACTTT. Translating it yields CASSHLVDGGLHF.

V is TRBV11-2 and J is TRBJ2-5; TRBD1 might be the D (6 bases). Trimming took off 4 bases at V and 6 bases at J, with 12 bases between the two ends. Germline loops: CDR1 SGHAT, CDR2 FQNNGV. The length of the CDR3 is 13 residues. The CDR3: CASSSTGLQTQYF. DNA for the CDR3: TGTGCCAGCAGCTCCACAGGGCTGCAGACCCAGTACTTC.

This chain connects TRBV3-1 (or the pseudogene TRBV3-2) to TRBJ1-5; 7 bases match TRBD1. With 5 bases clipped from V and 7 bases from J, the junction kept 5 bases outside the gene matches. Germline V gene data show CDR1 as LGHDT and CDR2 as YNNKEL (reference sequence). The CDR3 is 13 amino acids. As DNA, the CDR3 is TGTGCCAGCAGCGGGACAGAACAACAGCCCCAGCATTTT. Encoded protein: CASSGTEQQPQHF.

The chain links TRBV2 to TRBJ1-4, with a tentative D call TRBD1 (6 bases). Germline V gene data show CDR1 as SNHLY and CDR2 as FYNNEI. The CDR3 is 16 residues long. Trimming stripped 6 bases from V and 0 bases from J, with 14 bases between. The DNA for the CDR3 is TGTGCCAGCAGGATGACAGGAGGCGCAACTAATGAAAAACTGTTTTTT. Encoded protein: CASRMTGGATNEKLFF.

The chain combines TRBV6-5 with TRBJ2-2; possible D gene TRBD1, 5 bases. CDR1 and CDR2 (germline): MNHEY, SVGAGI. Between the trimmed V and J ends, which lost 2 bases and 6 bases, there was a span of 7 bases. The CDR3 is made up of 13 amino acids. The CDR3 DNA is TGTGCCAGCAGTTACGGGGCGGCCGGGGAGCTGTTTTTT. This sequence encodes CASSYGAAGELFF.

The chain carries TRBV28 and TRBJ1-2; no clear D. Germline values: CDR1 MDHEN, CDR2 SYDVKM. V gave up 8 bases and J gave up 8 bases, with 12 bases separating them. The CDR3 loop spans 11 amino acids. The CDR3 loop reads CASGRVRGYTF. The CDR3 DNA is TGTGCCAGCGGGCGGGTTCGAGGCTACACCTTC.

The CDR3 nucleotides are TGTGCCAGCGGGCCGGGACACCGGATGTCCGGGGAGCTGTTTTTT. Encoded protein: CASGPGHRMSGELFF. This chain connects TRBV7-3 to TRBJ2-2; tentatively, D is TRBD1 (6 bases). In germline, CDR1 is SGHTA, CDR2 FQGTGA. V shed 8 bases and J shed 6 bases, with 19 bases lying between them. This CDR3 is built from 15 residues.

The rearrangement links TRBV7-2 to TRBJ2-7, with unresolved D. CDR1 SGHTA and CDR2 FQGNSA come from the germline V gene. The V and J ends lost 5 bases and 0 bases respectively, with 5 bases between them. The CDR3 totals 12 residues. The CDR3 DNA reads as TGTGCCAGCAGCCACACCTCCTACGAGCAGTACTTC. It translates to CASSHTSYEQYF.

V and J are TRBV11-2 and TRBJ2-2; D perhaps matches TRBD1 (6 bases). There are 14 residues in the CDR3. V gave up 4 bases and J gave up 7 bases, with 13 bases separating them. The germline V gene encodes CDR1 SGHAT and CDR2 FQNNGV. This CDR3 reads CASSSLQGYGELFF. As DNA, the CDR3 is TGTGCCAGCAGCTCACTCCAGGGGTACGGGGAGCTGTTTTTT.

This chain joins TRBV10-2 and TRBJ2-7, with D possibly TRBD1 on 5 matching bases. The V gene lost 6 bases and the J gene lost 6 bases, with 9 bases spanning the gap. This CDR3 has 11 residues. Germline lookup yields CDR1 WSHSY and CDR2 SAAADI. CDR3 bases: TGCGCCAGCAGCCTGACAGTCGAGCAGTACTTC. Protein: CASSLTVEQYF.

This clone was found a few times. The chain uses TRBV7-9 and TRBJ1-2; D is uncertain. The CDR3 length is 14 residues. Trimming stripped 4 bases from V and 8 bases from J, with 17 bases between. Germline V lookup: CDR1 SEHNR, CDR2 FQNEAQ (reference sequence). The CDR3 loop reads CASSSSYSSWGYTF. In DNA form, the CDR3 reads TGTGCCAGCAGCTCATCGTACTCCTCCTGGGGCTACACCTTC. The whole variable domain, filled in from reference TRBV7-9 and TRBJ1-2, reads DTGVSQNPRHKITKRGQNVTFRCDPISEHNRLYWYRQTLGQGPEFLTYFQNEAQLEKSRLLSDRFSAERPKGSFSTLEIQRTEQGDSAMYLCASSSSYSSWGYTFGSGTRLTVV.

The CDR3 sequence is CASSLAGQAYGYTF. In DNA, the CDR3 is TGCGCCAGCAGCTTAGCGGGACAAGCCTATGGCTACACCTTC. The genes are TRBV5-1 and TRBJ1-2, with D perhaps TRBD1 (6 bases). Trimming removed 2 bases from V and 4 bases from J, with 12 bases in between. CDR3 size: 14 residues. Germline lookup yields CDR1 SGHRS and CDR2 YFSETQ.

The J gene is TRBJ2-7, the V gene TRBV5-1; unclear D gene. CDR3 length: 13 residues. Germline CDR1 reads SGHRS; CDR2 reads YFSETQ. V lost 0 bases, J lost 4 bases, and 8 bases lay in between. The CDR3 here is CASSLGPEYEQYF. The DNA of the CDR3 is TGCGCCAGCAGCTTGGGTCCGGAGTACGAGCAGTACTTC.

This clone came up once. This sequence joins TRBV19 and TRBJ1-5; a weak D match, TRBD1 (6 bases). V gave up 4 bases and J gave up 5 bases, with 15 bases separating them. The CDR3 runs to 15 residues. Per the germline V gene, CDR1 is LNHDA and CDR2 is SQIVND (reference sequence). The CDR3 DNA reads as TGTGCCAGTAGTACGTCAACAGGGCTTTATCAGCCCCAGCATTTT. Translating gives CASSTSTGLYQPQHF.

This chain connects TRBV9 to TRBJ1-2, with D possibly TRBD1 on 5 matching bases. The CDR3 runs 15 residues. Germline V lookup: CDR1 SGDLS, CDR2 YYNGEE. The V and J ends lost 4 bases and 6 bases respectively, with 19 bases between them. The CDR3 DNA is TGTGCCAGCAGCCTCCGGGGGGAGGGTAAGGATGGCTACACCTTC. Translated: CASSLRGEGKDGYTF.

This chain links TRBV3-1 (or the pseudogene TRBV3-2) with TRBJ1-2; 8 nucleotides line up with TRBD1. The V and J ends lost 0 bases and 6 bases, in that order; junction bases with no gene match: 15. The CDR3 spans 18 residues. The V gene's germline CDR1 is LGHDT and CDR2 YNNKEL (reference sequence). The CDR3: CASSQDLQSDRGSDGYTF. CDR3 bases: TGTGCCAGCAGCCAAGATCTCCAAAGTGACAGGGGATCGGATGGCTACACCTTC.

The chain is built from TRBV13 and TRBJ1-1; the D gene is possibly TRBD1 (6 bases). The V end lost 1 base, the J end lost 10 bases, and 16 bases lay between the germline ends. Germline lookup yields CDR1 PRHDT and CDR2 FYEKMQ (reference sequence). This CDR3 has 14 residues. CDR3 sequence reads: CASSLVSGGAVAFF. The CDR3 bases are TGTGCCAGCAGCTTAGTGTCTGGGGGCGCGGTAGCTTTCTTT. The full variable domain, completed using reference TRBV13 and TRBJ1-1, is AAGVIQSPRHLIKEKRETATLKCYPIPRHDTVYWYQQGPGQDPQFLISFYEKMQSDKGSIPDRFSAQQFSDYHSELNMSSLELGDSALYFCASSLVSGGAVAFFGQGTRLTVV.

The CDR3: CATSDYSTGTHSYEQYF. The DNA for the CDR3 is TGTGCCACCAGTGATTATTCAACCGGGACTCACTCCTACGAGCAGTACTTC. The V and J genes are TRBV24-1 and TRBJ2-7, with a tentative D call TRBD2 (6 bases). This CDR3 is 17 amino acids long. V was cut by 2 bases and J by 0 bases, with 16 bases left in between. Germline V gives CDR1 KGHDR, CDR2 SFDVKD.

The chain couples TRBV3-1 (or the pseudogene TRBV3-2) to TRBJ2-5, with 8 nucleotides matching TRBD2. The trim removed 2 bases at V and 0 bases at J, leaving 5 bases unmatched. This CDR3 comprises 16 residues. Germline CDR1 and CDR2: LGHDT and YNNKEL (reference sequence). This chain's CDR3 is CASSQHGGGYQETQYF. The CDR3 nucleotides read TGTGCCAGCAGCCAACACGGCGGGGGGTACCAAGAGACCCAGTACTTC.

The count of this clone is one. J is TRBJ1-2 and V is TRBV5-1, with D tentatively TRBD1 (6 bases). Between the trimmed V and J ends, which lost 7 bases and 10 bases, there was a span of 20 bases. The CDR3 is made up of 13 amino acids. Germline CDR1 SGHRS, CDR2 YFSETQ. CDR3 sequence: CASCPGQSQDYTF. CDR3 nucleotide sequence: TGCGCCAGCTGTCCCGGACAGTCCCAAGACTACACCTTC.

This rearrangement joins TRBV19 to TRBJ2-2, with 8 bases aligning to TRBD1. V lost 8 bases, J lost 3 bases, and 8 bases stayed unmatched. The CDR3 is 15 amino acids. Germline-derived CDR1 and CDR2 are LNHDA and SQIVND (reference sequence). CDR3 DNA: TGTGCCAGTCGCCAGGGGGCTATTCACACCGGGGAGCTGTTTTTT. It translates to CASRQGAIHTGELFF.

The rearrangement uses TRBV19 and TRBJ2-2, with 10 nucleotides matching TRBD1. The CDR3 is 17 residues long. J was trimmed by 4 bases and V by 5 bases; bases with no gene match: 10. CDR1 and CDR2 from the germline V gene are LNHDA and SQIVND (reference sequence). CDR3 sequence (DNA): TGTGCCAGTAGTTTTGGGACAGGGGTTCGTATCACCGGGGAGCTGTTTTTT. It specifies CASSFGTGVRITGELFF.

This chain links TRBV19 with TRBJ2-5; TRBD1 agrees at 8 bases. The length of the CDR3 is 14 residues. The germline V gene has CDR1 LNHDA and CDR2 SQIVND (reference sequence). The J segment lost 4 bases and the V segment lost 4 bases, leaving 5 bases of the junction unmatched. Here the CDR3 DNA reads TGTGCCAGTAGTACTCCCAGGGGGCGAGAGACCCAGTACTTC. Amino acid sequence: CASSTPRGRETQYF.